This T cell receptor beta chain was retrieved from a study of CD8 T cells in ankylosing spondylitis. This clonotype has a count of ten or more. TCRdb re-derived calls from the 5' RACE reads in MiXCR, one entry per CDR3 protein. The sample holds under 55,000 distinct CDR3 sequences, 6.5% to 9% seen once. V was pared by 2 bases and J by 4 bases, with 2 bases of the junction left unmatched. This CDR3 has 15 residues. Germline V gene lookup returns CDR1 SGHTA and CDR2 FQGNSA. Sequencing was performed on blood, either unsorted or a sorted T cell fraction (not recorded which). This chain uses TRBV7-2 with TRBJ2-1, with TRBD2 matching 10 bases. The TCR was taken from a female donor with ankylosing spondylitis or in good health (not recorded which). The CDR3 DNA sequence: TGTGCCAGCAGCTTAAGTAGCGGGGGGTACAATGAGCAGTTCTTC. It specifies CASSLSSGGYNEQFF.